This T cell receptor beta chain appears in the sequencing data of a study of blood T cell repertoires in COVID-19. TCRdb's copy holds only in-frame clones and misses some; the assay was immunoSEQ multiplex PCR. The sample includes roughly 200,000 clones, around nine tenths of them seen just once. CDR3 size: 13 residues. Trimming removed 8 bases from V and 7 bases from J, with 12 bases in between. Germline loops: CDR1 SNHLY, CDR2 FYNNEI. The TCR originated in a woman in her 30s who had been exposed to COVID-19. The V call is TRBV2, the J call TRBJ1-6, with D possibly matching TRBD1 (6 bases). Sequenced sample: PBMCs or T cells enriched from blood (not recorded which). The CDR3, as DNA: TGTGCCAGCTTCAGGGGCCCAAATTCACCCCTCCACTTT. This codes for CASFRGPNSPLHF.